The subject of this entry is one T cell receptor (beta chain). Looked up from germline, CDR1 is MNHEY and CDR2 is SVGAGI. V was cut by 7 bases and J by 6 bases, with 15 bases left in between. CDR3 length: 14 residues. These data originate in a study of blood T cell repertoires in COVID-19. About the research overall: There were acute and convalescent COVID-19 samples, and they came from the United States, Italy and Spain.

In the authors' methods: Counts of nucleated cells, estimated from reference gene primer amplification, were obtained. Profiled with immunoSEQ multiplex PCR; TCRdb holds only in-frame clones, not every one. The V and J calls and clone size are taken from that table; D and trimming were inferred from the DNA. The sample holds over 70,000 clones; approximately 76% are singletons and the top ten take more than 6.5%. The rearrangement joins TRBV6-5 to TRBJ2-2; a weak D match, TRBD2 (5 bases). The TCR sequence derives from a man between 65 and 85 years old with acute or convalescent COVID-19. Input material: peripheral blood. CDR3 bases: TGTGCCAGCACTTTTATTAGGGAGTCCGGGGAGCTGTTTTTT. Amino acids: CASTFIRESGELFF.